One sample yielded the 14 T cell receptor beta chains listed below, sequenced in a study of blood T cell repertoires in COVID-19. The protocol was immunoSEQ multiplex PCR, while the TCRdb copy is restricted to in-frame clones and leaves out a portion. Here the sample spans 120,000 or so clones, about 79% being singletons. The specimen sequenced was peripheral blood. The receptors were gathered from a woman in her seventies with acute or convalescent COVID-19.

This clone was detected only a few times. This chain connects TRBV4-3 to TRBJ2-2; TRBD1 is a possible D gene (5 bases). Looked up from germline, CDR1 is LGHNA and CDR2 is YSLEER. This CDR3 region has 14 residues. V was trimmed by 1 base and J by 7 bases, leaving 10 bases between them. CDR3 DNA: TGCGCCAGCAGCCAAGGCAACAGGAACGGGGAGCTGTTTTTT. It codes for CASSQGNRNGELFF.

The chain has TRBV5-4 and TRBJ1-2, with TRBD1 matching over 10 bases. Germline V gene lookup returns CDR1 SGHNT and CDR2 YYREEE (reference sequence). This CDR3 spans 16 amino acids. Trimming at V came to 0 bases and at J to 4 bases, leaving 6 bases not matched to a gene. CDR3 nucleotides: TGTGCCAGCAGCTTGGTGACAGGGGGCGGGAGCTATGGCTACACCTTC. Protein sequence: CASSLVTGGGSYGYTF.

The J gene is TRBJ1-2, the V gene TRBV7-9; D perhaps matches TRBD1 (6 bases). Trimming shortened V by 5 bases and J by 3 bases, and 13 bases separated the two germline ends. The V gene's germline CDR1 is SEHNR and CDR2 FQNEAQ (reference sequence). The length of the CDR3 is 14 residues. As DNA, the CDR3 is TGTGCCAGCAGCCATCTAGGACAGCACTATGGCTACACCTTC. Its protein product is CASSHLGQHYGYTF.

V and J are TRBV7-6 and TRBJ1-2; a possible D gene is TRBD1 (6 bases). This CDR3 is built from 14 residues. The V end was cut by 1 base, the J end by 3 bases, with 9 bases between. Germline CDR1 is SGHVS and CDR2 is FNYEAQ. The CDR3 bases are TGTGCCAGCAGCTTAGGAACAGGGTACTATGGCTACACCTTC. Protein: CASSLGTGYYGYTF.

The chain recombines TRBV7-6 with TRBJ2-6; D is undetermined. Germline CDR1 is SGHVS and CDR2 is FNYEAQ. V lost 5 bases and J 0 bases, leaving 11 bases between the germline ends. The CDR3 is made up of 16 amino acids. CDR3 sequence reads: CASSKWSYSGANVLTF. CDR3 coding DNA: TGTGCCAGCAGCAAATGGTCCTACTCTGGGGCCAACGTCCTGACTTTC. Full variable domain (outside the CDR3, taken from reference TRBV7-6 and TRBJ2-6): GAGVSQSPRYKVTKRGQDVALRCDPISGHVSLYWYRQALGQGPEFLTYFNYEAQQDKSGLPNDRFSAERPEGSISTLTIQRTEQRDSAMYRCASSKWSYSGANVLTFGAGSRLTVL.

The gene calls are TRBV4-2 and TRBJ2-3, with 13 bases matching TRBD2. Germline V gene data show CDR1 as LGHNA and CDR2 as YNFKEQ. The CDR3 has 19 residues. The V and J ends lost 1 base and 4 bases, in that order; junction bases with no gene match: 11. CDR3 sequence reads: CASSQVGRLAGGTADTQYF. CDR3 sequence (DNA): TGTGCCAGCAGCCAAGTAGGGAGACTAGCGGGGGGAACCGCAGATACGCAGTATTTT.

This clone was seen a few times. The CDR3 region is CASSVAGQTVAGPQHF. CDR3 in DNA: TGTGCCAGCAGTGTTGCGGGACAGACGGTGGCGGGGCCCCAGCATTTT. The chain combines TRBV2 with TRBJ1-5; 7 bases agree with TRBD1. The length of the CDR3 is 16 residues. Germline V gene lookup returns CDR1 SNHLY and CDR2 FYNNEI. J lost 9 bases, V lost 4 bases, and 15 bases had no gene match.

The V call is TRBV25-1, the J call TRBJ1-3; maybe TRBD1 (5 bases). Germline CDR1 is MGHDK and CDR2 is SYGVNS. V was shortened by 2 bases and J by 5 bases, with 13 bases between the two germline ends. The CDR3 totals 15 residues. CDR3 residues: CASSEGPGGRNTIYF. CDR3 DNA: TGTGCCAGCAGTGAAGGGCCGGGGGGTCGAAACACCATATATTTT.

This sequence joins TRBV11-3 and TRBJ2-1; D is ambiguous. Looked up from germline, CDR1 is SGHNT and CDR2 is YENEEA. Trimming took off 1 base at V and 10 bases at J, with 17 bases between the two ends. There are 15 residues in the CDR3. The CDR3 region is CASSLVLVGWAEQFF. CDR3 nucleotide sequence: TGTGCCAGCAGCTTAGTGTTGGTGGGCTGGGCGGAGCAGTTCTTC.

The chain carries TRBV3-1 (or the pseudogene TRBV3-2) and TRBJ2-1; D may be TRBD1 (6 bases). The germline V and J ends were trimmed by 0 bases and 6 bases, with 15 bases remaining between them. The germline V gene has CDR1 LGHDT and CDR2 YNNKEL (reference sequence). There are 16 residues in the CDR3. DNA for the CDR3: TGTGCCAGCAGCCAAGATCCAGGGGACCCTTTCAATGAGCAGTTCTTC. Amino acids: CASSQDPGDPFNEQFF.

V gene TRBV7-2 combines with J gene TRBJ2-1, with TRBD2 identical over 10 bases. This CDR3 is 14 amino acids long. The V and J ends lost 4 bases and 5 bases, in that order; junction bases with no gene match: 2. Germline V gene sequence: CDR1 SGHTA, CDR2 FQGNSA. The CDR3 nucleotides read TGTGCCAGCAGCTCTAGCGGGGGAAACAATGAGCAGTTCTTC. It is translated as CASSSSGGNNEQFF.

This clone appeared a few times. This chain links TRBV6-5 with TRBJ2-6; unclear D gene. The ends were cut back, 2 bases at V and 0 bases at J, with 8 bases in the middle. CDR1 and CDR2 from the germline V gene are MNHEY and SVGAGI. This CDR3 contains 16 residues. The CDR3: CASSYELSSGANVLTF. The CDR3 DNA sequence: TGTGCCAGCAGTTACGAGTTGAGCTCTGGGGCCAACGTCCTGACTTTC.

CDR3 nucleotide sequence: TGTGCCAGCAATGCCGGGAGGACTGAAGCTTTCTTT. It is translated as CASNAGRTEAFF. The V gene is TRBV2, the J gene TRBJ1-1; D uncertain. The CDR3 consists of 12 residues. In germline, CDR1 is SNHLY, CDR2 FYNNEI. Trimming pared 7 bases from V and 5 bases from J, leaving 11 bases between.

About this clone itself: At the DNA level, this CDR3 is encoded by other sequences in the same sample as well. The chain uses TRBV5-1 and TRBJ1-1, with 9 positions matching TRBD1. Germline assignment: CDR1 SGHRS and CDR2 YFSETQ. The CDR3 loop spans 14 amino acids. With V trimmed by 2 bases and J by 2 bases, 1 base remained unmatched. The CDR3 here is CASSLQGANTEAFF. As DNA, the CDR3 is TGCGCCAGCAGCTTACAGGGGGCCAACACTGAAGCTTTCTTT.